This passage covers 14 T cell receptor beta chains from one sample sequenced in a study of response to subunit inactivated influenza vaccine. TCRdb reprocessed the RT-PCR reads via MiXCR and lists one record per CDR3 protein. Seen here are 500,000 to 550,000 distinct CDR3 sequences, roughly a quarter observed once, and the top ten hold approximately 3%. These data also featured in a second study, about T cells expressing NK-cell markers. From that second work: It was by 5'RACE template switching with UMIs that TCR beta cDNA was made.

Sequences were derived from CD4+ T cells sorted from PBMCs, sampled approximately 12 days after vaccination. The receptor source for this set is a man aged 50 or older who received an inactivated influenza vaccine.

In the case of this clonotype: Germline is not matched at one junction end, which may reflect a read error. The rearrangement links TRBV28 to TRBJ1-5; D call uncertain. Looked up from germline, CDR1 is MDHEN and CDR2 is SYDVKM. There are 12 residues in the CDR3. CDR3 in amino acids: CASRLIDQPHHF. CDR3 DNA sequence: TGTGCCAGCAGGCTTATCGATCAGCCCCATCATTTT.

This clonotype has a handful of counts. The chain joins TRBV10-2 to TRBJ2-2, with 7 bases that match TRBD1. J was trimmed by 4 bases and V by 6 bases; bases with no gene match: 5. CDR1 and CDR2 from the germline V gene are WSHSY and SAAADI. The CDR3 consists of 14 residues. CDR3 sequence: CASRVQGSTGELFF. CDR3 DNA: TGCGCCAGCAGAGTACAGGGGTCCACCGGGGAGCTGTTTTTT.

The chain employs TRBV5-1 and TRBJ2-2; D uncertain. V was shortened by 4 bases and J by 5 bases, with 9 bases between the two germline ends. CDR1 and CDR2 (germline): SGHRS, YFSETQ. The CDR3 length is 13 residues. The CDR3 coding sequence is TGCGCCAGCAGCCCGGGCCATACCGGGGAGCTGTTTTTT. This gives the protein CASSPGHTGELFF.

V usage is TRBV3-1 and J usage is TRBJ2-5; 9 bases fit TRBD1. The germline V gene encodes CDR1 LGHDT and CDR2 YNNKEL (reference sequence). Losses at the gene ends were 1 base for V and 3 bases for J; bases not matched to a gene: 9. This CDR3 is 17 amino acids long. DNA of the CDR3: TGTGCCAGCAGCCAAGGGCTCGACGGACAGGGGAAAGAGACCCAGTACTTC. Translated, it gives CASSQGLDGQGKETQYF.

The rearrangement uses TRBV12-3 or TRBV12-4 and TRBJ2-1, with D possibly TRBD2 on 5 matching bases. The CDR3 has 13 amino acids. The V end lost 4 bases, the J end lost 4 bases, and 8 bases lay between the germline ends. The CDR3 nucleotides are TGTGCCAGCAGTTCCCGGACTTACAATGAGCAGTTCTTC. As protein: CASSSRTYNEQFF.

This chain connects TRBV27 to TRBJ1-5; weak D call: TRBD1 (5 bases). Germline V gene lookup returns CDR1 MNHEY and CDR2 SMNVEV (reference sequence). Trimming stripped 3 bases from V and 6 bases from J, with 12 bases between. The CDR3 extends over 14 amino acids. The CDR3 coding sequence is TGTGCCAGCAGTTTGGGTCCGGGGGGTCAGCCCCAGCATTTT. It is translated as CASSLGPGGQPQHF.

This chain uses TRBV12-3 or TRBV12-4 with TRBJ1-5; tentative D call: TRBD1 (6 bases). This CDR3 region has 14 residues. Trimming stripped 4 bases from V and 8 bases from J, with 15 bases between. The CDR3 sequence: CASSSAAGHKPQHF. The CDR3 nucleotides are TGTGCCAGCAGTTCCGCGGCGGGACACAAGCCCCAGCATTTT.

The J gene is TRBJ2-1, the V gene TRBV6-2 or TRBV6-3, with TRBD2 as a possible D gene (5 bases). Germline V lookup: CDR1 MNHEY, CDR2 SVGEGT. Trimming took off 6 bases at V and 9 bases at J, with 18 bases between the two ends. The CDR3 is 14 amino acids. CDR3 loop: CASSPVSVEGEQFF. The CDR3 DNA is TGTGCCAGCAGCCCCGTGTCGGTAGAGGGTGAGCAGTTCTTC.

The rearrangement joins TRBV3-1 to TRBJ2-1, with D possibly being TRBD2 (5 bases). This CDR3 is 12 amino acids long. V was pared by 2 bases and J by 7 bases, with 6 bases between. Germline loops: CDR1 LGHDT, CDR2 YNNKEL (reference sequence). The CDR3 sequence is CASSQPGNEQFF. The CDR3 bases are TGTGCCAGCAGCCAACCGGGAAATGAGCAGTTCTTC.

This rearrangement joins TRBV2 to TRBJ2-7; D gene unclear. Trimming took off 0 bases at V and 6 bases at J, with 12 bases between the two ends. The CDR3 runs to 14 residues. CDR1 and CDR2 from the germline V gene are SNHLY and FYNNEI. CDR3 sequence reads: CASSEASVRSEQYF. The CDR3 region has the DNA TGTGCCAGCAGTGAAGCTTCCGTAAGATCCGAGCAGTACTTC.

The genes are TRBV11-2 and TRBJ2-7; possible D gene TRBD2, 6 bases. The V gene's germline CDR1 is SGHAT and CDR2 FQNNGV. V was shortened by 1 base and J by 3 bases, with 10 bases between the two germline ends. This CDR3 contains 14 residues. CDR3: CASSLVSGLYEQYF. The CDR3 DNA is TGTGCCAGCAGCTTAGTGAGCGGGCTCTACGAGCAGTACTTC.

The rearrangement links TRBV7-2 to TRBJ2-1; the match to TRBD2 covers 7 bases. Germline loops: CDR1 SGHTA, CDR2 FQGNSA. This CDR3 has 14 amino acids. Trimming removed 5 bases from V and 9 bases from J; junction bases left unmatched: 10. The CDR3 nucleotides read TGTGCCAGCAGCCCGCGGGGGATTAGTACTGAGCAGTTCTTC. It codes for CASSPRGISTEQFF.

This clonotype was observed many times. This chain uses TRBV20-1 with TRBJ2-1; 8 nucleotides match TRBD1. V lost 3 bases and J lost 7; bases outside the gene matches: 8. Germline CDR1 is DFQATT and CDR2 is SNEGSKA (reference sequence). This CDR3 spans 14 amino acids. The CDR3 protein is CSARGGQGPNEQFF. Written as DNA, the CDR3 is TGCAGTGCTAGGGGAGGACAGGGCCCTAATGAGCAGTTCTTC.

This clonotype has only a few counts. The chain combines TRBV11-2 with TRBJ2-7; tentatively, D is TRBD2 (5 bases). CDR3 size: 15 residues. V was pared by 2 bases and J by 4 bases, with 15 bases between. Per germline, CDR1 SGHAT and CDR2 FQNNGV. The CDR3, as DNA: TGTGCCAGCAGCTTAAGTTTTTCAAGGGAGTACGAGCAGTACTTC. Translated, it gives CASSLSFSREYEQYF.